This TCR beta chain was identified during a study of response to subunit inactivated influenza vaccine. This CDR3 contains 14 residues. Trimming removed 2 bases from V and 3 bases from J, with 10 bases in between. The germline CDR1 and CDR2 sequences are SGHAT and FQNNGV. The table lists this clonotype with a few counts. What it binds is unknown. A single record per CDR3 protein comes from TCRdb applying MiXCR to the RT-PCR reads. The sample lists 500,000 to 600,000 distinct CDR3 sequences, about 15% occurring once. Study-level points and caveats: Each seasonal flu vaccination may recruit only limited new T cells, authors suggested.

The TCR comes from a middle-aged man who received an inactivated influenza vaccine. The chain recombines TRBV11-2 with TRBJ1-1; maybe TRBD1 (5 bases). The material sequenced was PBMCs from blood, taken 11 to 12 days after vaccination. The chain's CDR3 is CASSLWDGDTEAFF. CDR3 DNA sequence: TGTGCCAGCAGCTTATGGGACGGTGACACTGAAGCTTTCTTT.